The rows below give T cell receptor beta chains drawn from one sample of a study of CD8+CD57+ T cells in acquired aplastic anemia. Each CDR3 protein gets one entry after TCRdb re-called the reads with MiXCR. The table records 120,000 or so distinct CDR3 sequences, 30% to 45% of them present only once. What was sequenced was sorted CD4+, CD8+, or CD8+CD57+ T cells (not recorded which) from PBMCs. Receptor source: a human donor with aplastic anemia. CDR3s include the opening cysteine and the closing phenylalanine or tryptophan. D genes are given only for firm matches. A clone size is listed for some rows: how often the clone was seen (once, few, many), or a class if it is expanded.

V gene: TRBV7-9
J gene: TRBJ1-3
clone size: many
D gene: .
CDR3 DNA: TGTGCCAGCAGCGCGATTATCTCTGGAAACACCATATATTTT
CDR3 protein: CASSAIISGNTIYF

V gene: TRBV7-3
J gene: TRBJ2-6
clone size: many
D gene: .
CDR3 DNA: TGTGCCAGCAGCTCCGGGACACGACTCTCTGGGGCCAACGTCCTGACTTTC
CDR3 protein: CASSSGTRLSGANVLTF

V gene: TRBV4-1
J gene: TRBJ2-7
clone size: .
D gene: .
CDR3 DNA: TGCGCCAGCAGCCAAGGAACAGGATTCTACGAGCAGTACTTC
CDR3 protein: CASSQGTGFYEQYF

V gene: TRBV4-1
J gene: TRBJ1-6
clone size: many
D gene: TRBD1
CDR3 DNA: TGCGCCAGCAGCATGGACAGGGATTCGTATAATTCACCCCTCCACTTT
CDR3 protein: CASSMDRDSYNSPLHF

V gene: TRBV10-3
J gene: TRBJ2-3
clone size: many
D gene: TRBD2
CDR3 DNA: TGTGCCATCGGGACTAGCGGGGGGGCGGGCGATACGCAGTATTTT
CDR3 protein: CAIGTSGGAGDTQYF

V gene: TRBV10-1
J gene: TRBJ2-1
clone size: .
D gene: TRBD2
CDR3 DNA: TGCGCCAGCAGTGAGGCCCGACTAGCGGGGAGAAATGAGCAGTTCTTC
CDR3 protein: CASSEARLAGRNEQFF

V gene: TRBV11-2
J gene: TRBJ2-3
clone size: many
D gene: .
CDR3 DNA: TGTGCCAGCAGCTTACGGGGATATAGCACAGATACGCAGTATTTT
CDR3 protein: CASSLRGYSTDTQYF

V gene: TRBV15
J gene: TRBJ2-7
clone size: .
D gene: TRBD2
CDR3 DNA: TGTGCCACCAGCAGAGCGGGAGGGGCCTACGAGCAGTACTTC
CDR3 protein: CATSRAGGAYEQYF

V gene: TRBV5-1
J gene: TRBJ2-2
clone size: many
D gene: .
CDR3 DNA: TGCGCCAGCACTCGGACAAGGGGGACCGGGGAGCTGTTTTTT
CDR3 protein: CASTRTRGTGELFF

V gene: TRBV9
J gene: TRBJ1-3
clone size: many
D gene: TRBD1
CDR3 DNA: TGTGCCAGCAGCGCACGGCCCTTGGACAGGGCTTCTTCTGGAAACACCATATATTTT
CDR3 protein: CASSARPLDRASSGNTIYF

V gene: TRBV15
J gene: TRBJ2-5
clone size: .
D gene: .
CDR3 DNA: TGTGCCACCAGCAGAGATCTCGCTAGCGAAGAGACCCAGTACTTC
CDR3 protein: CATSRDLASEETQYF

V gene: TRBV3-1
J gene: TRBJ1-1
clone size: few
D gene: .
CDR3 DNA: TGTGCCAGCAGCCAAGATCGGGGGGTTTGGACTGAAGCTTTCTTT
CDR3 protein: CASSQDRGVWTEAFF

V gene: TRBV19
J gene: TRBJ1-5
clone size: many
D gene: .
CDR3 DNA: TGTGCCAGTAGTATAGACCCTCGGGGGAACCAGCCCCAGCATTTT
CDR3 protein: CASSIDPRGNQPQHF

V gene: TRBV25-1
J gene: TRBJ1-6
clone size: .
D gene: .
CDR3 DNA: TGTGCCAGCAGTACCGAACCTTATTATTCACCCCTCCACTTT
CDR3 protein: CASSTEPYYSPLHF

V gene: TRBV7-2
J gene: TRBJ1-5
clone size: .
D gene: .
CDR3 DNA: TGTGCCAGCAGTGGGGCCGGGGGAAGGCAGCCCCAGCATTTT
CDR3 protein: CASSGAGGRQPQHF

V gene: TRBV10-3
J gene: TRBJ2-5
clone size: .
D gene: .
CDR3 DNA: TGTGCCATCAGTGAGCCTGGGGGCACTCAGCCCCAGTACTTC
CDR3 protein: CAISEPGGTQPQYF

V gene: TRBV15
J gene: TRBJ1-2
clone size: once
D gene: .
CDR3 DNA: TGTGCCACCAGCCGGGACAACTATGGCTACACCTTC
CDR3 protein: CATSRDNYGYTF

V gene: TRBV5-1
J gene: TRBJ1-1
clone size: .
D gene: .
CDR3 DNA: TGCGCCAACAGCTTAGGGCCCCCGGACACTGAAGCTTTCTTT
CDR3 protein: CANSLGPPDTEAFF

V gene: TRBV15
J gene: TRBJ1-4
clone size: many
D gene: TRBD1
CDR3 DNA: TGTGCCACCAGCAGAGATTTCAGGGGGCCTAATGAAAAACTGTTTTTT
CDR3 protein: CATSRDFRGPNEKLFF

V gene: TRBV5-6
J gene: TRBJ2-2
clone size: many
D gene: TRBD1
CDR3 DNA: TGTGCCAGCAGCTTGGTGGACAGGTCGGGAACCGGGGAGCTGTTTTTT
CDR3 protein: CASSLVDRSGTGELFF

V gene: TRBV29-1
J gene: TRBJ2-3
clone size: .
D gene: TRBD2
CDR3 DNA: TGCAGCGCCCAAACTAGCGGGGGACCAGATACGCAGTATTTT
CDR3 protein: CSAQTSGGPDTQYF

V gene: TRBV5-4
J gene: TRBJ2-4
clone size: many
D gene: .
CDR3 DNA: TGTGCCAGCAGCTTGGGCAGATATGGGAGGAACATTCAGTACTTC
CDR3 protein: CASSLGRYGRNIQYF

V gene: TRBV15
J gene: TRBJ2-3
clone size: many
D gene: .
CDR3 DNA: TGTGCCACCCAAGCAGGGGGGGGGGCGGGAGATACGCAGTATTTT
CDR3 protein: CATQAGGGAGDTQYF

V gene: TRBV24-1
J gene: TRBJ1-4
clone size: many
D gene: .
CDR3 DNA: TGTGCCACCCAATCGGCAGCAACTAATGAAAAACTGTTTTTT
CDR3 protein: CATQSAATNEKLFF

V gene: TRBV10-3
J gene: TRBJ2-1
clone size: once
D gene: .
CDR3 DNA: TGTGCCATCAGTGAGGGGGTCAGCTCCTACAATGAGCAGTTCTTC
CDR3 protein: CAISEGVSSYNEQFF

V gene: TRBV20-1
J gene: TRBJ1-4
clone size: many
D gene: .
CDR3 DNA: TGCAGTGCTCGACAGGCAATGAGGGTCGATGAAAAACTGTTTTTT
CDR3 protein: CSARQAMRVDEKLFF

V gene: TRBV5-6
J gene: TRBJ1-2
clone size: many
D gene: .
CDR3 DNA: TGTGCCAGCAGCTGGGCACAGGGTAACTATGGCTACACCTTC
CDR3 protein: CASSWAQGNYGYTF

V gene: TRBV20-1
J gene: TRBJ2-7
clone size: .
D gene: .
CDR3 DNA: TGCAGTGCTAGGGAGGCAGGGAACGACTACGAGCAGTACTTC
CDR3 protein: CSAREAGNDYEQYF

V gene: TRBV5-5
J gene: TRBJ2-1
clone size: .
D gene: TRBD1
CDR3 DNA: TGTGCCAGCAGCTTGTATGGACAGGGGGTTGGTGAGCAGTTCTTC
CDR3 protein: CASSLYGQGVGEQFF

V gene: TRBV18
J gene: TRBJ1-5
clone size: .
D gene: TRBD1
CDR3 DNA: TGTGCCAGCTCACTTGAGACAGGGGCCAATCAGCCCCAGCATTTT
CDR3 protein: CASSLETGANQPQHF

V gene: TRBV11-3
J gene: TRBJ2-2
clone size: many
D gene: .
CDR3 DNA: TGTGCCAGCAGCTTAGCGACAGGCGCCGGGGAGCTGTTTTTT
CDR3 protein: CASSLATGAGELFF

V gene: TRBV6-1
J gene: TRBJ2-5
clone size: many
D gene: TRBD2
CDR3 DNA: TGTGCCAGCAGTGAATTGGGACTAGCGGGGACGGTGGGGACCCAGTACTTC
CDR3 protein: CASSELGLAGTVGTQYF

V gene: TRBV15
J gene: TRBJ2-3
clone size: once
D gene: .
CDR3 DNA: TGTGCCACCAGCAGAGATTTAATAGCAGATACGCAGTATTTT
CDR3 protein: CATSRDLIADTQYF

V gene: TRBV20-1
J gene: TRBJ1-2
clone size: .
D gene: .
CDR3 DNA: TGCAGTGCTAGGGACAGAGGGTATGGCTACACCTTC
CDR3 protein: CSARDRGYGYTF

V gene: TRBV19
J gene: TRBJ1-5
clone size: many
D gene: .
CDR3 DNA: TGTGCCAGTAGTATTCGGCCAAGCAATCAGCCCCAGCATTTT
CDR3 protein: CASSIRPSNQPQHF

V gene: TRBV11-2
J gene: TRBJ1-2
clone size: many
D gene: TRBD1
CDR3 DNA: TGTGCCAGCAGCCTCCATGGGACAGGAGCCACCACTAACTATGGCTACACCTTC
CDR3 protein: CASSLHGTGATTNYGYTF

V gene: TRBV19
J gene: TRBJ2-4
clone size: many
D gene: TRBD1
CDR3 DNA: TGTGCCAGACAAGGACAGGGCCTAGCCAAAAACATTCAGTACTTC
CDR3 protein: CARQGQGLAKNIQYF

V gene: TRBV12-3/TRBV12-4
J gene: TRBJ1-1
clone size: many
D gene: .
CDR3 DNA: TGTGCCAGCAGTCATGGACAGACAAACACTGAAGCTTTCTTT
CDR3 protein: CASSHGQTNTEAFF